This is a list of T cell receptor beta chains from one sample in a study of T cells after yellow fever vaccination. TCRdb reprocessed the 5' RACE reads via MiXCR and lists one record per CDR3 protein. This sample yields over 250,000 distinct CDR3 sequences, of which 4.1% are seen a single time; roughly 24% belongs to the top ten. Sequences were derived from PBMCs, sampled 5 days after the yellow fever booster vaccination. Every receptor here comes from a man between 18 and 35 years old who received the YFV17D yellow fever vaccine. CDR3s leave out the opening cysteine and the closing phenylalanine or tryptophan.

CDR3: ASSFSHGGGETQY
V: TRBV7-9

CDR3: ASSRGDTNTEAF
V: TRBV12-3/TRBV12-4

CDR3: ASLPWTGHTGELF
V: TRBV5-1

CDR3: ASSQGTSGGVWNEQF
V: TRBV4-1

CDR3: SVYTGGRGEKLF
V: TRBV29-1

CDR3: ASSPMGLVSDTQY
V: TRBV5-6

CDR3: ASSQVFGSSGANVLT
V: TRBV14

CDR3: ASSLGTGRSYNEQF
V: TRBV5-4

CDR3: ASSHGTGVRYPNTGELF
V: TRBV5-1

CDR3: ASSLWGQPPSSGANVLT
V: TRBV12-3/TRBV12-4

CDR3: ASSLGRTAMSSYEQY
V: TRBV7-2

CDR3: ASVGGFLRPLH
V: TRBV6-2/TRBV6-3

CDR3: SASPSGANVLT
V: TRBV20-1

CDR3: ASSPSPNGGTTDTQY
V: TRBV18

CDR3: ASSPTTSGGTDTQY
V: TRBV27

CDR3: ASSQGGARSPLH
V: TRBV3-1

CDR3: ASSSGGGATDTQY
V: TRBV6-5

CDR3: ASSQFAGLSYNEQF
V: TRBV14

CDR3: ASSLRGVKDTQY
V: TRBV7-3

CDR3: ASSLEGQGQTQY
V: TRBV11-2

CDR3: ASTTQGKLF
V: TRBV28

CDR3: ASSRGQGTGELF
V: TRBV4-2

CDR3: SARGASGTDTQY
V: TRBV20-1

CDR3: ASGIGGSGYGYT
V: TRBV12-5

CDR3: ASRQGAANTGELF
V: TRBV19

CDR3: ASSFLGLGTGELF
V: TRBV27

CDR3: ASSPTEGGFYGYT
V: TRBV4-3